The 18 T cell receptor beta chains in this list originate from one sample, sequenced in a study of blood T cell repertoires in COVID-19. Method: immunoSEQ multiplex PCR; TCRdb's copy keeps in-frame clones and lacks some. The sample carries approximately 270,000 clones, more than 75% recorded once. Sequencing was performed on PBMCs or T cells enriched from blood (not recorded which). Receptor source: a man aged 35 to 55 who had recovered from COVID-19.

CDR3 in amino acids: CASSRGDGRGEKLFF. CDR3 coding DNA: TGTGCCAGCAGCCGCGGGGACGGCAGAGGGGAAAAACTGTTTTTT. The chain employs TRBV7-9 and TRBJ1-4; D possibly corresponds to TRBD1 (5 bases). Germline loops: CDR1 SEHNR, CDR2 FQNEAQ (reference sequence). Trimming cost V 5 bases and J 8 bases, with 18 bases left between them. The CDR3 is 15 amino acids.

The rearrangement links TRBV4-3 to TRBJ1-6; D ambiguous. Per germline, CDR1 LGHNA and CDR2 YSLEER. Trimming left V 0 bases short and J 0 bases short, with 15 bases between. The length of the CDR3 is 19 residues. Here the CDR3 reads CASSQEPVRHNSYNSPLHF. DNA of the CDR3: TGCGCCAGCAGCCAAGAACCAGTCAGACATAACTCCTATAATTCACCCCTCCACTTT.

This sequence joins TRBV7-3 and TRBJ2-3; 13 positions match TRBD2. V lost 5 bases to trimming and J lost 2 bases; unmatched junction nucleotides: 10. CDR1 is SGHTA, CDR2 FQGTGA, per germline. The CDR3 has 18 residues. DNA for the CDR3: TGTGCCAGCAGCCCGCGACTAGCGGGGGGATTATACACAGATACGCAGTATTTT. It specifies CASSPRLAGGLYTDTQYF.

The genes are TRBV6-5 and TRBJ2-2; TRBD2 aligns across 8 bases. Germline V gene sequence: CDR1 MNHEY, CDR2 SVGAGI. V lost 2 bases to trimming and J lost 2 bases; unmatched junction nucleotides: 1. The CDR3 is 15 amino acids. CDR3 region: CASSYSGGNTGELFF. For the CDR3, the DNA is TGTGCCAGCAGTTACAGCGGGGGCAACACCGGGGAGCTGTTTTTT.

V and J are TRBV7-2 and TRBJ1-1; D call uncertain. V gave up 2 bases and J gave up 2 bases, with 12 bases separating them. This CDR3 spans 15 amino acids. Looked up from germline, CDR1 is SGHTA and CDR2 is FQGNSA. CDR3 residues: CASSLNSDKNTEAFF. In DNA form, the CDR3 reads TGTGCCAGCAGCTTAAACTCCGATAAAAACACTGAAGCTTTCTTT.

The chain recombines TRBV4-1 with TRBJ1-6; D is unresolved. This CDR3 spans 13 amino acids. Trimming removed 3 bases at V and 6 bases at J, with 6 bases between. Looked up from germline, CDR1 is MGHRA and CDR2 is YSYEKL. The CDR3 here is CASSQDFNSPLHF. CDR3 DNA sequence: TGCGCCAGCAGCCAGGACTTTAATTCACCCCTCCACTTT.

This chain joins TRBV11-3 and TRBJ1-1, with TRBD1 matching 8 bases. The junction had 8 bases not matched to a gene; V was cut back by 5 bases and J by 3 bases. CDR1 SGHNT and CDR2 YENEEA come from the germline V gene. The CDR3 extends over 15 amino acids. The DNA of the CDR3 is TGTGCCAGCAGCCTCTCTCAGGGGGCTCACACTGAAGCTTTCTTT. Its translation is CASSLSQGAHTEAFF.

Comment on this clone: Other DNA sequences in this specimen translate into the identical CDR3. The chain is built from TRBV5-1 and TRBJ2-5; a possible D gene is TRBD2 (6 bases). The CDR3 length is 14 residues. CDR1 is SGHRS, CDR2 YFSETQ, per germline. Trimming shortened V by 0 bases and J by 4 bases, and 10 bases separated the two germline ends. The CDR3 DNA reads as TGCGCCAGCAGCTTGGCTGGCGGGATAGAGACCCAGTACTTC. Its protein is CASSLAGGIETQYF. The complete variable domain, with remaining parts taken from reference TRBV5-1 and TRBJ2-5, reads KAGVTQTPRYLIKTRGQQVTLSCSPISGHRSVSWYQQTPGQGLQFLFEYFSETQRNKGNFPGRFSGRQFSNSRSEMNVSTLELGDSALYLCASSLAGGIETQYFGPGTRLLVL.

The gene calls are TRBV30 and TRBJ1-2; 8 bases fit TRBD1. In germline, CDR1 is GTSNPN, CDR2 SVGIG (reference sequence). Trimming at V came to 3 bases and at J to 2 bases, leaving 5 bases not matched to a gene. The length of the CDR3 is 14 residues. Written as DNA, the CDR3 is TGTGCCTGGAGATGGGACAGGTTGAACTATGGCTACACCTTC. Protein: CAWRWDRLNYGYTF. The full variable domain, in which reference TRBV30 and TRBJ1-2 provide the parts outside the CDR3, is SQTIHQWPATLVQPVGSPLSLECTVEGTSNPNLYWYRQAAGRGLQLLFYSVGIGQISSEVPQNLSASRPQDRQFILSSKKLLLSDSGFYLCAWRWDRLNYGYTFGSGTRLTVV.

The genes are TRBV19 and TRBJ1-1; TRBD1 matches at 7 bases. The CDR3 is made up of 12 amino acids. V gave up 6 bases and J gave up 3 bases; unmatched junction bases: 1. Germline V lookup: CDR1 LNHDA, CDR2 SQIVND (reference sequence). CDR3 protein: CASSGQDTEAFF. CDR3 nucleotides: TGTGCCAGTAGCGGACAGGACACTGAAGCTTTCTTT.

The chain carries TRBV4-2 and TRBJ2-7, with unresolved D. V dropped 1 base and J dropped 2 bases, with 9 bases sitting between them. This CDR3 has 14 amino acids. Germline V gene data show CDR1 as LGHNA and CDR2 as YNFKEQ. The DNA for the CDR3 is TGTGCCAGCAGCCAAGGGCTCGAGGCCTACGAGCAGTACTTC. This translates into CASSQGLEAYEQYF.

This chain joins TRBV5-5 and TRBJ1-3; no definite D call. CDR1 SGHKS and CDR2 YYEKEE come from the germline V gene (reference sequence). The CDR3 has 15 residues. V shed 0 bases and J shed 2 bases, with 9 bases lying between them. The CDR3 region is CASSLEGVTGNTIYF. The DNA for the CDR3 is TGTGCCAGCAGCTTGGAGGGAGTGACTGGAAACACCATATATTTT.

The sample holds one count of this clone. V gene TRBV5-1 combines with J gene TRBJ2-7; 11 bases match TRBD2. From germline, CDR1 is SGHRS and CDR2 YFSETQ. The CDR3 loop spans 17 amino acids. The trim removed 2 bases at V and 0 bases at J, leaving 7 bases unmatched. CDR3 sequence (DNA): TGCGCCAGCAGCTTTATGCTAGCGGGAGGCCTCTCCTACGAGCAGTACTTC. Translated, it gives CASSFMLAGGLSYEQYF.

The CDR3 region is CATSIGQAGAADTQYF. The CDR3 DNA reads TGTGCCACCAGTATCGGACAGGCCGGCGCGGCAGATACGCAGTATTTT. The V gene is TRBV24-1, the J gene TRBJ2-3, with 7 bases aligning to TRBD1. The CDR3 sequence is 16 residues long. CDR1 KGHDR and CDR2 SFDVKD come from the germline V gene. V was clipped by 6 bases and J by 4 bases; unmatched bases: 12.

The chain combines TRBV7-6 with TRBJ2-2; 11 bases match TRBD2. V shed 0 bases, J shed 5 bases, and the junction held 2 bases outside the gene matches. The CDR3 runs to 16 residues. The V gene's germline CDR1 is SGHVS and CDR2 FNYEAQ. The CDR3: CASSLASGGATGELFF. The CDR3, as DNA: TGTGCCAGCAGCTTAGCTAGCGGGGGGGCTACCGGGGAGCTGTTTTTT.

The chain joins TRBV5-1 to TRBJ2-7; no clear D gene. V lost 0 bases and J lost 7, with 8 bases in between. Germline V gene sequence: CDR1 SGHRS, CDR2 YFSETQ. This CDR3 is 12 amino acids long. CDR3 protein: CASSLAGREQYF. CDR3 bases: TGCGCCAGCAGCTTGGCCGGTCGGGAGCAGTACTTC. The variable domain in full, completed from reference TRBV5-1 and TRBJ2-7, reads KAGVTQTPRYLIKTRGQQVTLSCSPISGHRSVSWYQQTPGQGLQFLFEYFSETQRNKGNFPGRFSGRQFSNSRSEMNVSTLELGDSALYLCASSLAGREQYFGPGTRLTVT.

V is TRBV10-3 and J is TRBJ2-3, with TRBD2 identical over 8 bases. The CDR3 has 15 residues. The junction had 7 bases not matched to a gene; V was cut back by 8 bases and J by 0 bases. CDR1 and CDR2 from the germline V gene are ENHRY and SYGVKD. CDR3 DNA sequence: TGTGCCATCTCGGAGCGGGAGCGAAGCACAGATACGCAGTATTTT. Its translation: CAISERERSTDTQYF.

As for this clone: A junction end diverges from the germline sequence, so it may reflect a read error. V usage is TRBV19 and J usage is TRBJ1-6; 8 bases are a match to TRBD1. The CDR3 has 12 residues. CDR1 LNHDA and CDR2 SQIVND come from the germline V gene (reference sequence). The CDR3 is CASSSGQGVIGF. CDR3 in DNA: TGTGCCAGTAGTTCCGGACAGGGCGTGATTGGCTTT.